This entry lists 2 T cell receptor beta chains sequenced from one sample in a study of response to subunit inactivated influenza vaccine. TCRdb independently ran MiXCR on the RT-PCR reads; one entry per CDR3 protein. The table has some 850,000 distinct CDR3 sequences, about a fifth seen once. Sequencing was performed on PBMCs from blood, taken around 5 days after vaccination. The receptors here all came from a man aged 45-65 years who received an inactivated influenza vaccine.

There are a few counts of this clonotype. This chain connects TRBV4-3 to TRBJ2-3, with 12 bases identical to TRBD2. V was clipped by 1 base and J by 2 bases; unmatched bases: 4. Germline values: CDR1 LGHNA, CDR2 YSLEER. This CDR3 is 17 amino acids long. The CDR3 reads CASSQVGLAGYTDTQYF. CDR3 nucleotide sequence: TGCGCCAGCAGCCAAGTGGGACTAGCGGGTTACACAGATACGCAGTATTTT.

This clonotype was detected once. This sequence joins TRBV19 and TRBJ1-1, with D unclear. V was clipped by 6 bases and J by 0 bases, with 17 bases between them. Germline-derived CDR1 and CDR2 are LNHDA and SQIVND (reference sequence). The CDR3 sequence is 16 residues long. The CDR3 protein is CASRPPGLKLNTEAFF. CDR3 DNA: TGTGCCAGTAGGCCCCCAGGACTAAAATTGAACACTGAAGCTTTCTTT. Full variable domain (remainder filled in from reference TRBV19 and TRBJ1-1): DGGITQSPKYLFRKEGQNVTLSCEQNLNHDAMYWYRQDPGQGLRLIYYSQIVNDFQKGDIAEGYSVSREKKESFPLTVTSAQKNPTAFYLCASRPPGLKLNTEAFFGQGTRLTVV.